This TCR beta chain was sequenced for a study of shared clonotypes between healthy human individuals. Once extracted for a subset, genomic DNA was divided evenly among several immunoSEQ plates. Assay: immunoSEQ multiplex PCR; the TCRdb copy retains only in-frame clones and omits some. Of 1.6 million or so clones in the sample, approximately 98.5% were seen once. In the case of this clone: As yet, its antigen is unknown. This specimen includes other DNA sequences encoding the same CDR3.

The CDR3 contains 12 residues. The V gene's germline CDR1 is SGHVS and CDR2 FNYEAQ. The V and J ends lost 5 bases and 6 bases respectively, with 11 bases between them. Whole-study results and caveats: Sampling involved blood alone; tissue repertoires likely differ. In general, naive subsets displayed greater estimated richness than memory subsets did.

The clonotype originates from a man younger than 45 in good health. The rearrangement joins TRBV7-6 to TRBJ2-7; possible D gene TRBD1, 5 bases. Sequenced sample: naive CD4+ T cells sorted from blood. Subset indicated: CD45RA+ positively selected. The CDR3 region is CASSLQGGEQYF. In DNA form, the CDR3 reads TGTGCCAGCAGCCTCCAGGGTGGCGAGCAGTACTTC.